This TCR beta chain was documented in a study of PD-1 blockade in classical Hodgkin lymphoma (dated by TCRdb to 2020 to 2022). The study in broad terms: Nivolumab dosing was 3 mg/kg intravenously every 2 weeks, continuing until either disease progression or unacceptable toxicity. A peripheral blood immune signature of response to PD-1 blockade in classical Hodgkin lymphoma was defined using TCR beta sequencing and CyTOF.

Interpreted using the paper, the time point label stands for: cycle 2 day 1 (C2D1) of nivolumab. Every trial patient had relapsed following autologous stem cell transplantation, and prior brentuximab vedotin exposure was what differed among cohorts A, B and C. The trial cohort was composed of approximately 56 patients with relapsed/refractory classical Hodgkin lymphoma, for whom complete response, partial response or progressive disease was recorded as best overall response. Single-agent nivolumab was administered to trial patients in the multi-cohort phase II CheckMate 205 trial. An independent review committee assessed best overall response by applying the 2007 International Working Group response criteria. Trial PBMCs were collected just before the start of nivolumab (C1D1) and during therapy at cycle 2 day 1 and cycle 4 day 1. Peripheral blood was collected in 8 mL Vacutainer Cell Preparation Tubes, from which PBMCs were isolated by centrifugation and then cryopreserved.

With regard to this clone: What this receptor recognizes is not known. No much larger clonotype is one base removed from it; base qualities were not supplied.

The Qiagen DNeasy kit was used to extract genomic DNA both from unsorted PBMCs and from the negatively selected CD4+ and CD8+ fractions. Amplification of TCR beta CDR3 regions was done by immunoSEQ multiplex PCR with primers that anneal to V and J segments. A synthetic immune receptor repertoire was used to minimize amplification bias, and any remaining bias was removed computationally after sequencing. In the paper's pipeline: Custom Python scripts were used to quantify repertoire diversity as the Shannon entropy index. The unsorted, CD4+ and CD8+ repertoires were each analyzed separately, with the exception of combined analyses, where CD4+ and CD8+ sequences were merged in silico. A clone counted as expanded when the clone's frequency after treatment rose at least 2-fold relative to C1D1, and clones undetected at baseline were given a pseudocount of 0.5. Singleton clones were defined as clones with 0 or 1 copy at C1D1, and non-singleton clones were defined as clones with 2 or more copies. Clones expanded in unsorted samples were labelled as CD4+, CD8+ or unknown by matching protein sequences in sorted samples from the same patient. Diversity changes from C1D1 to C4D1 were tested in paired samples using Wilcoxon tests. The table comes from immuneACCESS by way of TCRdb, which keeps in-frame sequences with V and J called. Part of the clones is missing from these tables; in studies checked, under half for an unresolved V gene and the rest for unknown reasons. D and trimming come from the DNA, and the V and J calls and clone size come from that table. The table for this sample lists about 97,000 clones; roughly 89% of them were counted only once. The top ten hold about 6.4% of the sample.

General conclusions and limits of the study: A significant rise by C4D1 was seen in CD4+ but not CD8+ TCR diversity (p=0.0027 vs p=0.16), with the rise being most apparent in complete responders (p=0.02). Lower diversity was observed in patients in whom nivolumab was started less than 1 year after ASCT, and these patients were excluded from later analyses so that confounding by immune reconstitution would be avoided. Newly diagnosed patients were reported to have lower baseline TCR diversity than healthy donors, and relapsed/refractory patients were reported to have lower baseline TCR diversity still. Only a single clinical trial cohort was studied, and what caused the repertoire differences, possibly disease activity or prior therapy, remained undefined. Baseline diversity similar to that of newly diagnosed patients was observed in trial patients achieving complete response, whereas significantly lower diversity was observed in partial responders and progressors.

Counted from cysteine to phenylalanine, this CDR3 has 16 amino acids. The kept DNA is CDR3 alone, 48 bases in frame from the first base. The germline V gene supplies CDR1 SGHTS and CDR2 YDEGEE. For this chain, trimming is 0 bases at the V end and 4 bases at the J end, and the number of junction bases without a gene match is 9. The sequences come from peripheral blood mononuclear cells (PBMCs), collected before the second cycle of nivolumab. Rearrangement joined TRBV5-8 to TRBJ1-1, with TRBD1 identical over 7 junction bases. This receptor was taken from a human donor with classical Hodgkin lymphoma. The CDR3 protein is CASSLVRGPGGTEAFF. The DNA reads as follows: TGTGCCAGCAGCTTGGTCAGGGGCCCAGGGGGCACTGAAGCTTTCTTT.